This TCR beta chain was retrieved from a study of neurological immune-mediated disorders. TCRdb called the 5' RACE reads again in MiXCR, with one record for every CDR3 protein. Seen here are tens of thousands of distinct CDR3 sequences, roughly 3.5% observed once, and the top ten hold around 1.5%. Study-wide points: No sharing of CDR3 amino acid sequences was observed among expanded clones across subjects, suggesting private repertoires in all groups.

This clonotype was counted many times. What it recognizes is unknown. From germline, CDR1 is DFQATT and CDR2 SNEGSKA (reference sequence). V was cut by 3 bases and J by 7 bases, with 24 bases left in between. CDR3 length equals 16 residues. This rearrangement joins TRBV20-1 to TRBJ1-2, with a weak D call TRBD1 (5 bases). The sequence derives from a man between 25 and 39 years old with multiple sclerosis. Sequencing was done on a sample of PBMCs. The DNA of the CDR3 is TGCAGTGCTAGCCCCTTACGGGGCCCCCTCGGCTCTGGCTACACCTTC. This translates into CSASPLRGPLGSGYTF.